The 21 T cell receptor beta chains below come from one sample, sequenced in a study of blood T cell repertoires in COVID-19. Sequenced by immunoSEQ multiplex PCR; TCRdb stores in-frame clones only, minus some. The sample has fewer than 200,000 clones; 89% are singletons. Sequenced: peripheral blood. These receptors all come from a man between 18 and 29 years old who had recovered from COVID-19.

This clone appeared once. The V gene is TRBV6-2 or TRBV6-3, the J gene TRBJ1-2, with D maybe TRBD1 (5 bases). This CDR3 spans 12 amino acids. The germline CDR1 and CDR2 sequences are MNHEY and SVGEGT. The V end lost 6 bases, the J end lost 6 bases, and 11 bases lay between the germline ends. CDR3 residues: CASSPTGHGYTF. CDR3 bases: TGTGCCAGCAGCCCCACAGGCCATGGCTACACCTTC.

The V gene is TRBV10-2, the J gene TRBJ1-5; no firm D call. The CDR3 runs to 14 residues. Trimming shortened V by 6 bases and J by 12 bases, and 21 bases separated the two germline ends. Germline V lookup: CDR1 WSHSY, CDR2 SAAADI. In nucleotides, the CDR3 is TGCGCCAGCAGCCCAGAGCGGGCAGTCGGTCTCCAGCATTTT. This gives the protein CASSPERAVGLQHF.

This chain uses TRBV28 with TRBJ1-1; 7 bases line up with TRBD1. Trimming removed 4 bases from V and 1 base from J; junction bases left unmatched: 9. CDR1 and CDR2 (germline): MDHEN, SYDVKM. The CDR3 spans 16 residues. CDR3 sequence reads: CASSYPLTGRNTEAFF. For the CDR3, the DNA is TGTGCCAGCAGTTACCCCCTGACAGGGCGGAACACTGAAGCTTTCTTT.

The rearrangement joins TRBV7-3 to TRBJ2-7; 7 nucleotides align to TRBD2. Germline V gene sequence: CDR1 SGHTA, CDR2 FQGTGA. This CDR3 has 13 amino acids. J lost 1 base, V lost 5 bases, and 2 bases had no gene match. The CDR3 DNA is TGTGCCAGCAGCCCGGGGGGTTCCTACGAGCAGTACTTC. Its protein is CASSPGGSYEQYF.

This chain connects TRBV9 to TRBJ1-4; TRBD1 matches 7 bases. Unmatched junction bases numbered 7, after V lost 4 bases and J lost 4 bases. Per germline, CDR1 SGDLS and CDR2 YYNGEE. The CDR3 consists of 15 residues. Written as DNA, the CDR3 is TGTGCCAGCAGCCCAAGGACAGGCTTTAATGAAAAACTGTTTTTT. Protein: CASSPRTGFNEKLFF.

The chain employs TRBV7-6 and TRBJ2-7; weak D call: TRBD1 (5 bases). CDR1 is SGHVS, CDR2 FNYEAQ, per germline. CDR3 size: 14 residues. V lost 2 bases to trimming and J lost 5 bases, with 13 bases between them. CDR3 sequence: CASSLSPGSHEQYF. CDR3 sequence (DNA): TGTGCCAGCAGCTTAAGTCCAGGGTCCCACGAGCAGTACTTC. The variable domain in full, completed from reference TRBV7-6 and TRBJ2-7, reads GAGVSQSPRYKVTKRGQDVALRCDPISGHVSLYWYRQALGQGPEFLTYFNYEAQQDKSGLPNDRFSAERPEGSISTLTIQRTEQRDSAMYRCASSLSPGSHEQYFGPGTRLTVT.

Written as DNA, the CDR3 is TGTGCCAGCAGCAAGGGGGTCGAGAGGCGCACAGATACGCAGTATTTT. It yields the protein CASSKGVERRTDTQYF. The chain has TRBV7-3 and TRBJ2-3; perhaps TRBD1 as D (6 bases). This CDR3 has 16 amino acids. Germline CDR1 and CDR2: SGHTA and FQGTGA. The V gene lost 5 bases and the J gene lost 1 base, with 16 bases spanning the gap.

This rearrangement joins TRBV7-9 to TRBJ1-1; TRBD1 agrees at 10 bases. The CDR3 is made up of 15 amino acids. CDR1 SEHNR and CDR2 FQNEAQ come from the germline V gene (reference sequence). Unmatched junction bases numbered 3, after V lost 0 bases and J lost 5 bases. The CDR3 region has the DNA TGTGCCAGCAGCTTAGCTGGGACAGGGGTGACTGAAGCTTTCTTT. This sequence encodes CASSLAGTGVTEAFF.

The chain uses TRBV19 and TRBJ1-4, with D unresolved. CDR1 is LNHDA, CDR2 SQIVND, per germline (reference sequence). The germline V and J ends were trimmed by 1 base and 0 bases, with 9 bases remaining between them. This CDR3 is built from 16 residues. CDR3 sequence: CASSIGAIATNEKLFF. For the CDR3, the DNA is TGTGCCAGTAGTATAGGGGCAATTGCAACTAATGAAAAACTGTTTTTT. The full variable domain, its missing parts supplied by reference TRBV19 and TRBJ1-4, is DGGITQSPKYLFRKEGQNVTLSCEQNLNHDAMYWYRQDPGQGLRLIYYSQIVNDFQKGDIAEGYSVSREKKESFPLTVTSAQKNPTAFYLCASSIGAIATNEKLFFGSGTQLSVL.

The chain couples TRBV4-3 to TRBJ2-1; a possible D gene is TRBD1 (6 bases). The CDR3 runs 13 residues. The V end was cut by 0 bases, the J end by 7 bases, with 7 bases between. Germline V gene lookup returns CDR1 LGHNA and CDR2 YSLEER. CDR3 in amino acids: CASSQERGNEQFF. The CDR3 DNA reads TGCGCCAGCAGCCAAGAAAGGGGGAATGAGCAGTTCTTC.

This clone was seen just once. V and J are TRBV11-2 and TRBJ2-6; D unresolved. CDR3 size: 12 residues. V lost 8 bases and J 2 bases, leaving 4 bases between the germline ends. CDR1 is SGHAT, CDR2 FQNNGV, per germline. This CDR3 is CASGTGANVLTF. The CDR3 DNA is TGTGCCAGCGGCACTGGGGCCAACGTCCTGACTTTC.

This chain connects TRBV5-1 to TRBJ2-1; TRBD2 matches 8 bases. Germline trimming cut 1 base from V and 10 bases from J; bases unmatched to any gene: 7. Germline loops: CDR1 SGHRS, CDR2 YFSETQ. There are 14 residues in the CDR3. CDR3 sequence reads: CASSLPTSGIEQFF. CDR3 in DNA: TGCGCCAGCAGCTTGCCCACTAGCGGAATCGAGCAGTTCTTC.

The chain couples TRBV6-5 to TRBJ2-7, with a possible D match to TRBD1 (6 bases). CDR1 and CDR2 from the germline V gene are MNHEY and SVGAGI. V was pared by 0 bases and J by 4 bases, with 10 bases between. This CDR3 is 14 amino acids long. For the CDR3, the DNA is TGTGCCAGCAGTTACTCGGGCAGGGGATACGAGCAGTACTTC. Translating it yields CASSYSGRGYEQYF.

The J gene is TRBJ2-3, the V gene TRBV28, with 9 bases lining up with TRBD2. The ends lost 5 bases at V and 7 bases at J; junction bases unmatched: 4. The CDR3 consists of 13 residues. In germline, CDR1 is MDHEN, CDR2 SYDVKM. The CDR3, as DNA: TGTGCCAGCAGTCGTAGCGGGGGATATACGCAGTATTTT. Amino acid sequence: CASSRSGGYTQYF.

The V and J genes are TRBV5-1 and TRBJ2-7, with a weak D call TRBD2 (5 bases). Trimming took 4 bases from V and 5 from J, leaving 13 bases between them. Germline CDR1 and CDR2: SGHRS and YFSETQ. This CDR3 spans 13 amino acids. The CDR3 is CASSRGEADEQYF. The CDR3 DNA reads TGCGCCAGCAGCCGGGGTGAGGCGGACGAGCAGTACTTC.

V and J are TRBV19 and TRBJ2-1; D possibly corresponds to TRBD2 (5 bases). V lost 10 bases to trimming and J lost 6 bases, with 10 bases between them. Germline assignment: CDR1 LNHDA and CDR2 SQIVND (reference sequence). This CDR3 is 11 amino acids long. The CDR3 bases are TGTGCCACCTCGGGGTCCAATGAGCAGTTCTTC. It specifies CATSGSNEQFF.

The chain recombines TRBV11-3 with TRBJ2-3; D ambiguous. This CDR3 contains 13 residues. Germline CDR1 reads SGHNT; CDR2 reads YENEEA. Trimming took 5 bases from V and 0 from J, leaving 6 bases between them. The CDR3: CASSVRSTDTQYF. For the CDR3, the DNA is TGTGCCAGCAGCGTCCGTAGCACAGATACGCAGTATTTT.

The chain links TRBV28 to TRBJ2-7; no reliable D call. V shed 6 bases and J shed 0 bases, with 9 bases lying between them. This CDR3 region has 13 residues. Germline V gene sequence: CDR1 MDHEN, CDR2 SYDVKM. In nucleotides, the CDR3 is TGTGCCAGCAGCGCGGCAAGCTCCTACGAGCAGTACTTC. Its translation: CASSAASSYEQYF.

This sequence joins TRBV10-1 and TRBJ1-6; D is possibly TRBD1 (6 bases). The CDR3 has 12 residues. V lost 9 bases to trimming and J lost 11 bases, with 14 bases between them. The V gene's germline CDR1 is WNHNN and CDR2 SYGVQD (reference sequence). Here the CDR3 DNA reads TGCGCCAGATGGGGGGGCGCTACACCCCTCCACTTT. Protein product: CARWGGATPLHF.

The J gene is TRBJ1-2, the V gene TRBV5-6, with D unclear. This CDR3 region has 15 residues. From germline, CDR1 is SGHDT and CDR2 YYEEEE. Trimming left V 4 bases short and J 4 bases short, with 17 bases between. The CDR3: CASSVVVGLTYGYTF. In nucleotides, the CDR3 is TGTGCCAGCAGCGTGGTTGTTGGACTGACCTATGGCTACACCTTC.

This clone was seen more than once but under ten times. The chain couples TRBV9 to TRBJ1-2; 7 nucleotides match TRBD1. Trimming cost V 5 bases and J 5 bases; bases outside gene matches: 9. Per germline, CDR1 SGDLS and CDR2 YYNGEE. CDR3 length: 14 residues. In DNA, the CDR3 is TGTGCCAGCAGAGAGACAGGGAATCTTTATGGCTACACCTTC. Translating it yields CASRETGNLYGYTF.